These 25 T cell receptor beta chains came from one sample sequenced in a study of identifying expanded T cells in peripheral blood. Assay: immunoSEQ multiplex PCR; the TCRdb copy retains only in-frame clones and omits some. Counted here are approximately 81,000 clones, 84% occurring once; the ten biggest clones make up 15% to 20%. The sample was blood. The receptors originated from a person aged 18 to 70 in good health.

The chain couples TRBV19 to TRBJ1-1; weak D call: TRBD1 (6 bases). The CDR3 runs 14 residues. Germline lookup yields CDR1 LNHDA and CDR2 SQIVND (reference sequence). Trimming took 4 bases from V and 4 from J, leaving 13 bases between them. The CDR3 spells CASSTGDPGTEAFF. In DNA form, the CDR3 reads TGTGCCAGTAGTACAGGGGACCCGGGCACTGAAGCTTTCTTT.

The rearrangement links TRBV21-1 to TRBJ2-2. TRBV21-1 counts as a pseudogene. This CDR3 has 14 residues. CDR3 protein: CASSKDVPTGELFF. The CDR3 DNA is TGTGCCAGCAGCAAAGATGTGCCCACCGGGGAGCTGTTTTTT.

The chain links TRBV28 to TRBJ1-5; 8 bases agree with TRBD1. There are 15 residues in the CDR3. The germline V gene encodes CDR1 MDHEN and CDR2 SYDVKM. V lost 3 bases and J lost 2; bases outside the gene matches: 3. The CDR3 region has the DNA TGTGCCAGCAGTTTTGCAGGGGGCCGCAATCAGCCCCAGCATTTT. It yields the protein CASSFAGGRNQPQHF.

V usage is TRBV28 and J usage is TRBJ2-7; TRBD1 agrees at 9 bases. The CDR3 consists of 12 residues. Looked up from germline, CDR1 is MDHEN and CDR2 is SYDVKM. Unmatched junction bases numbered 2, after V lost 8 bases and J lost 3 bases. The CDR3 spells CASRDRDYEQYF. The CDR3 nucleotides read TGTGCCAGCCGGGACAGGGACTACGAGCAGTACTTC.

This chain uses TRBV7-6 with TRBJ1-5; D remains ambiguous. V was clipped by 5 bases and J by 0 bases, with 11 bases between them. This CDR3 contains 15 residues. Germline CDR1 reads SGHVS; CDR2 reads FNYEAQ. DNA of the CDR3: TGTGCCAGCAGCCCCTCCGTAAATAGCAATCAGCCCCAGCATTTT. As protein: CASSPSVNSNQPQHF.

V and J are TRBV29-1 and TRBJ2-2; tentatively, D is TRBD1 (6 bases). The CDR3 totals 12 residues. The V end lost 8 bases, the J end lost 6 bases, and 13 bases lay between the germline ends. The V gene's germline CDR1 is SQVTM and CDR2 ANQGSEA. For the CDR3, the DNA is TGCAGCATGGGACACCCGGCCGGGGAGCTGTTTTTT. Encoded protein: CSMGHPAGELFF.

The chain combines TRBV4-1 with TRBJ2-1, with no clear D. Trimming took 0 bases from V and 9 from J, leaving 6 bases between them. Germline loops: CDR1 MGHRA, CDR2 YSYEKL. The CDR3 extends over 12 amino acids. The CDR3 nucleotides are TGCGCCAGCAGCCAAGATTGGAGTGAGCAGTTCTTC. This gives the protein CASSQDWSEQFF.

This clone was detected ten times or more. The V call is TRBV4-3, the J call TRBJ2-7; 11 bases agree with TRBD2. Germline V lookup: CDR1 LGHNA, CDR2 YSLEER. After removal of 4 bases from V and 6 bases from J, the junction contained 11 bases not matched to a gene. The length of the CDR3 is 16 residues. DNA for the CDR3: TGCGCCAGCAGCCCAATAACTAGCGGGAGTTTAACCGAGCAGTACTTC. Its translation is CASSPITSGSLTEQYF.

The chain has TRBV7-6 and TRBJ2-3, with D unclear. The V gene's germline CDR1 is SGHVS and CDR2 FNYEAQ. Trimming took 1 base from V and 3 from J, leaving 11 bases between them. The CDR3 runs to 15 residues. The CDR3 DNA is TGTGCCAGCAGCTTAGAGGGAAGGGAAACAGATACGCAGTATTTT. As protein: CASSLEGRETDTQYF.

V and J are TRBV4-2 and TRBJ2-7; D unresolved. From germline, CDR1 is LGHNA and CDR2 YNFKEQ. This CDR3 region has 16 residues. Trimming took 0 bases from V and 5 from J, leaving 17 bases between them. The CDR3 is CASSQDRNIENDEQYF. DNA of the CDR3: TGTGCCAGCAGCCAAGATAGGAATATCGAGAACGACGAGCAGTACTTC.

The chain links TRBV5-4 to TRBJ2-5; the match to TRBD2 covers 10 bases. The CDR3 consists of 18 residues. CDR1 SGHNT and CDR2 YYREEE come from the germline V gene (reference sequence). V lost 2 bases to trimming and J lost 4 bases; unmatched junction nucleotides: 14. The CDR3: CASSFRAGGPKIVETQYF. CDR3 nucleotides: TGTGCCAGCAGCTTTCGAGCGGGAGGGCCTAAGATTGTAGAGACCCAGTACTTC.

This chain connects TRBV10-3 to TRBJ2-7; D uncertain. V lost 8 bases and J 0 bases, leaving 17 bases between the germline ends. The CDR3 is 15 amino acids. Germline V lookup: CDR1 ENHRY, CDR2 SYGVKD. CDR3 DNA sequence: TGTGCCATCTGCCCCTCAATCCTGAGCTCCTACGAGCAGTACTTC. Encoded protein: CAICPSILSSYEQYF.

The sample holds one count of this clone. The chain joins TRBV7-2 to TRBJ1-1; weak D call: TRBD1 (6 bases). This CDR3 has 15 amino acids. CDR1 SGHTA and CDR2 FQGNSA come from the germline V gene. The V end was cut by 2 bases, the J end by 4 bases, with 14 bases between. In DNA, the CDR3 is TGTGCCAGCAGCTTATCCGCAGGGGTTCCCACTGAAGCTTTCTTT. It codes for CASSLSAGVPTEAFF.

The V call is TRBV7-9, the J call TRBJ2-7, with D unclear. V was trimmed by 2 bases and J by 3 bases, leaving 5 bases between them. The CDR3 totals 12 residues. CDR1 and CDR2 from the germline V gene are SEHNR and FQNEAQ (reference sequence). The CDR3 DNA reads as TGTGCCAGCAGCTTAACCGGCTACGAGCAGTACTTC. This encodes CASSLTGYEQYF.

As DNA, the CDR3 is TGTGCCAGCAGTGCTCCCCGGGGCGGCGGGGAGCTGTTTTTT. This sequence encodes CASSAPRGGGELFF. The gene calls are TRBV6-5 and TRBJ2-2; the D gene could be TRBD1 or TRBD2 (5 bases each). The V gene's germline CDR1 is MNHEY and CDR2 SVGAGI. The CDR3 consists of 14 residues. The V and J ends lost 5 bases and 7 bases respectively, with 14 bases between them.

This chain links TRBV2 with TRBJ2-7; D is ambiguous. V was cut by 1 base and J by 2 bases, with 15 bases left in between. Germline CDR1 reads SNHLY; CDR2 reads FYNNEI. This CDR3 is built from 16 residues. CDR3 coding DNA: TGTGCCAGCAGTGAAGGGGCAGGAATCCCACCCTACGAGCAGTACTTC. It codes for CASSEGAGIPPYEQYF. Looking up the rest from reference TRBV2 and TRBJ2-7 gives the full variable domain: EPEVTQTPSHQVTQMGQEVILRCVPISNHLYFYWYRQILGQKVEFLVSFYNNEISEKSEIFDDQFSVERPDGSNFTLKIRSTKLEDSAMYFCASSEGAGIPPYEQYFGPGTRLTVT.

The chain links TRBV5-8 to TRBJ2-3, with D possibly TRBD2 on 5 matching bases. Trimming shortened V by 0 bases and J by 3 bases, and 11 bases separated the two germline ends. The CDR3 has 15 amino acids. Germline V gene sequence: CDR1 SGHTS, CDR2 YDEGEE. Here the CDR3 DNA reads TGTGCCAGCAGCTTGGGGCGAGGGATAACAGATACGCAGTATTTT. This sequence encodes CASSLGRGITDTQYF. The variable domain in full, completed from reference TRBV5-8 and TRBJ2-3, reads EAGVTQSPTHLIKTRGQQATLRCSPISGHTSVYWYQQALGLGLQFLLWYDEGEERNRGNFPPRFSGRQFPNYSSELNVNALELEDSALYLCASSLGRGITDTQYFGPGTRLTVL.

The genes are TRBV19 and TRBJ2-3, with D tentatively TRBD1 (6 bases). Per germline, CDR1 LNHDA and CDR2 SQIVND (reference sequence). Trimming removed 5 bases at V and 0 bases at J, with 6 bases between. The CDR3 loop spans 13 amino acids. CDR3 protein: CASSDRSTDTQYF. CDR3 DNA: TGTGCCAGTAGTGACAGGAGCACAGATACGCAGTATTTT. Filled out from reference TRBV19 and TRBJ2-3, the complete variable domain reads DGGITQSPKYLFRKEGQNVTLSCEQNLNHDAMYWYRQDPGQGLRLIYYSQIVNDFQKGDIAEGYSVSREKKESFPLTVTSAQKNPTAFYLCASSDRSTDTQYFGPGTRLTVL.

A remark on this clone: At one boundary the junction diverges from the germline segment, which might be a read error. The chain has TRBV27 and TRBJ1-1; 7 bases agree with TRBD1. Germline CDR1 MNHEY, CDR2 SMNVEV (reference sequence). This CDR3 is built from 15 residues. In DNA form, the CDR3 reads TGTGCCAGCAGGTTCCTTTTTGGACAGGACACCGAAGCTTTCTTT. Translation: CASRFLFGQDTEAFF.

This sequence joins TRBV9 and TRBJ2-7, with D tentatively TRBD2 (6 bases). Per the germline V gene, CDR1 is SGDLS and CDR2 is YYNGEE. The CDR3 sequence is 14 residues long. The V end was cut by 0 bases, the J end by 7 bases, with 14 bases between. The CDR3 protein is CASSVDLAKTEQYF. CDR3 DNA: TGTGCCAGCAGCGTAGACCTAGCGAAGACAGAGCAGTACTTC.

The rearrangement uses TRBV28 and TRBJ2-2; the D is unclear. V was clipped by 1 base and J by 1 base, with 22 bases between them. Germline CDR1 and CDR2: MDHEN and SYDVKM. This CDR3 comprises 20 residues. The CDR3 coding sequence is TGTGCCAGCAGTTTATTAATACCCCTCTTTGGGCAAAAGAACACCGGGGAGCTGTTTTTT. Its translation: CASSLLIPLFGQKNTGELFF. Full variable domain (outside the CDR3, taken from reference TRBV28 and TRBJ2-2): DVKVTQSSRYLVKRTGEKVFLECVQDMDHENMFWYRQDPGLGLRLIYFSYDVKMKEKGDIPEGYSVSREKKERFSLILESASTNQTSMYLCASSLLIPLFGQKNTGELFFGEGSRLTVL.

V is TRBV2 and J is TRBJ2-2, with D possibly TRBD2 on 6 matching bases. Trimming cost V 7 bases and J 2 bases, with 11 bases left between them. The V gene's germline CDR1 is SNHLY and CDR2 FYNNEI. The CDR3 covers 14 residues. The chain's CDR3 is CASTSGSNTGELFF. CDR3 in DNA: TGTGCCAGCACAAGCGGGTCCAACACCGGGGAGCTGTTTTTT.

The J gene is TRBJ1-1, the V gene TRBV9; 8 bases line up with TRBD1. V gave up 3 bases and J gave up 3 bases; unmatched junction bases: 1. Germline assignment: CDR1 SGDLS and CDR2 YYNGEE. This CDR3 has 13 amino acids. The CDR3 region has the DNA TGTGCCAGCAGCGAGGGACAGGACACTGAAGCTTTCTTT. This translates into CASSEGQDTEAFF.

J is TRBJ2-5 and V is TRBV5-1; TRBD1 is a possible D gene (5 bases). Germline values: CDR1 SGHRS, CDR2 YFSETQ. CDR3 length equals 15 residues. Trimming left V 4 bases short and J 5 bases short, with 18 bases between. Here the CDR3 reads CASSLTPGLVETQYF. Here the CDR3 DNA reads TGCGCCAGCAGCCTCACCCCAGGGTTGGTGGAGACCCAGTACTTC.

The chain carries TRBV4-3 and TRBJ1-5; 10 bases align to TRBD1. The CDR3 has 17 residues. Trimming removed 0 bases from V and 5 bases from J; junction bases left unmatched: 7. Germline V lookup: CDR1 LGHNA, CDR2 YSLEER. This CDR3 reads CASSQETRTGGDQPQHF. DNA for the CDR3: TGCGCCAGCAGCCAAGAGACCCGGACAGGGGGGGATCAGCCCCAGCATTTT.